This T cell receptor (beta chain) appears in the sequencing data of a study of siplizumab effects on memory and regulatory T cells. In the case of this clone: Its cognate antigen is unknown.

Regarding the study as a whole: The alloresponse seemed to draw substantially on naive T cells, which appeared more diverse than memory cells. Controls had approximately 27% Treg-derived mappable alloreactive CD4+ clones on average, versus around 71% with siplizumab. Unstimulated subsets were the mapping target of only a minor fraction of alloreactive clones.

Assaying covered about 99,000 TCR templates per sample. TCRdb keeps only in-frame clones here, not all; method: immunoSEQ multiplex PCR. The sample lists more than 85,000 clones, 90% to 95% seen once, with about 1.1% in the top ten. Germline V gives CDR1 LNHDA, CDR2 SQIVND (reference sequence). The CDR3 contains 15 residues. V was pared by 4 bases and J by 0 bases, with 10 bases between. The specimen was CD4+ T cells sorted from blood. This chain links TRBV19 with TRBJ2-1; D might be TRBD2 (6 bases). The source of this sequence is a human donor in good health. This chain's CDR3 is CASSKTSSSYNEQFF. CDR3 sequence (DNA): TGTGCCAGTAGTAAGACTAGTAGCTCCTACAATGAGCAGTTCTTC.